Detailed here is one T cell receptor beta chain. The CDR3 consists of 15 residues. Germline V gene sequence: CDR1 MNHEY, CDR2 SVGEGT. Trimming stripped 6 bases from V and 5 bases from J, with 16 bases between. This sample was taken from a study of blood T cell repertoires in COVID-19. As handled by the study authors: From reference gene primer amplification, estimates of nucleated cell counts were derived. Clones were read by immunoSEQ multiplex PCR, and TCRdb kept only the in-frame ones, dropping some. Clonal size and the V and J genes are those of that table, whereas D and trimming came from the DNA. In the table there are roughly 500,000 clones, roughly nine tenths of which are singletons.

The origin of this receptor is a man aged 18 to 29 with COVID-19, enrolled during active disease. The V gene is TRBV6-2 or TRBV6-3, the J gene TRBJ2-2; TRBD2 might be the D (5 bases). Input material: peripheral blood. Here the CDR3 reads CASSSSSIGTGELFF. Here the CDR3 DNA reads TGTGCCAGCAGCTCCTCTAGCATAGGAACCGGGGAGCTGTTTTTT.